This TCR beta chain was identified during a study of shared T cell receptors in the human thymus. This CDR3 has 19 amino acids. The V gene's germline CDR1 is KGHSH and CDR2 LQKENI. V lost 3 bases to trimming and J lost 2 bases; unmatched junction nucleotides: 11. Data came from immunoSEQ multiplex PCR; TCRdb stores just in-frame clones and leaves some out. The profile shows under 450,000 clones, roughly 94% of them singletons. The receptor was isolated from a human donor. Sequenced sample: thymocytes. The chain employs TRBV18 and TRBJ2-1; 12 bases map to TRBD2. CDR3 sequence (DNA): TGTGCCAGCTCACCCCCGGGACTAGCGGGTCACTCAGCCTACAATGAGCAGTTCTTC. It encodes CASSPPGLAGHSAYNEQFF.